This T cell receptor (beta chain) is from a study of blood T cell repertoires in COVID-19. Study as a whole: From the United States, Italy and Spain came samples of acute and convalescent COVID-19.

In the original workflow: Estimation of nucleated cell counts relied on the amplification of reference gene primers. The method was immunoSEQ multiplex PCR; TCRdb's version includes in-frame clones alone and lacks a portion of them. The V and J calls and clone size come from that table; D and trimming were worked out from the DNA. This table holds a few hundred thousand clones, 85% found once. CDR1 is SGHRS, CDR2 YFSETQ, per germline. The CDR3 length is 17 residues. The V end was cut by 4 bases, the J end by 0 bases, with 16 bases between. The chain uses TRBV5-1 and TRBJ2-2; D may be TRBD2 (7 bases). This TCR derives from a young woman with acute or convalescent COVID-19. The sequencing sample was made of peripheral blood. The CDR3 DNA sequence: TGCGCCAGCAGCCCGAGGTGGGGGGGCACGAACACCGGGGAGCTGTTTTTT. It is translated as CASSPRWGGTNTGELFF.